This T cell receptor (beta chain) was captured by sequencing in a study of T cells after yellow fever vaccination (dated by TCRdb to the late 2010s). Some background on the complete study: Libraries from fractions with low cell numbers were prepared with the SMART-Seq v4 Ultra Low Input RNA kit. To follow T-cell clones before and after both primary and booster YFV17D yellow fever vaccination, bulk TCR alpha and beta repertoires underwent longitudinal sequencing. Blood samples were taken at several timepoints before and after primary and secondary immunization, and bulk PBMC replicates and cell subsets were isolated. Two healthy male donors, one aged 18 to 29 and one aged 30 to 39 years, were included in the cohort.

V was cut back by 0 bases and J by 5 bases, leaving a gap of 10 bases between them. The germline V gene specifies MNHEY as CDR1 and SVGAGI as CDR2. The CDR3 has 15 amino acids, counting the end cysteine and phenylalanine. Just CDR3 DNA is preserved here, 45 bases in frame from base 1. Concerning this clonotype: Its specific antigen is unknown. Within one base of it there is no much larger clone, and no base qualities were kept.

Here is what the overall study found, with its caveats: Because the study included only two donors, the extent to which the findings can be generalized is limited. Compared with the primary T-cell response, the secondary T-cell response was weaker but faster, peaking on day 5 rather than day 15. A small fraction of clonotypes showed up in both the CD4 and CD8 compartments, probably as a result of convergent recombination. Because abundant contaminating clonotypes from the bulk population could be contained in FACS-sorted repertoires, computational filtering was required. Most clones expanded after primary vaccination were re-detected after the booster (almost 98% of CD4 and around 86% of CD8), suggesting broad memory maintenance.

Synthesis of TCR cDNA relied on 5'RACE template switching, a step that introduced a universal primer site along with unique molecular identifiers. Priming for cDNA synthesis came from both the TCR alpha and TCR beta constant segments. Library amplification used two PCR steps, and the second PCR step added sample barcodes and sequencing adapters. Sequencing of libraries was done on Illumina HiSeq 2500 (2x100 bp) or NovaSeq (2x150 bp). Per the source publication's procedure: Demultiplexing of reads and collapsing into UMI consensus sequences were performed with MIGEC, and V(D)J alignment was carried out with MiXCR. Vaccine-responding clonotypes were identified with edgeR using replicate PBMC samples, with FDR below 0.01 and a log2 fold change above 5 up to day 15 being required. Each bulk clonotype received a CD4 or CD8 identity based on whether the sequenced CD4 or CD8 repertoire contained that clonotype at higher abundance. In-frame beta chains were kept once TCRdb had trimmed the public reads at Q25 with fastp and called clones with MiXCR. Rows with a matching CDR3 protein are joined into one entry that keeps the most common DNA and genes. These V and J calls rely on TCRdb rather than the paper's analysis. The sample table records 300,000 or so distinct CDR3 sequences; 8% to 9.5% of these occur just once. The ten largest clones capture roughly 15% of the sample.

The sample's treatment or condition, from its label and the paper: live attenuated yellow fever vaccine strain. At every blood-draw timepoint, two biological replicates of bulk PBMCs were collected. PBMCs were isolated from peripheral blood using a standard Ficoll-Paque protocol. TriZol was used to extract RNA from bulk PBMCs, from CD4 and CD8 fractions, and from dextramer-positive and dextramer-negative fractions. The input for sequencing was PBMCs, taken around 45 days after the first yellow fever vaccination. The source is a man aged 18-30 years who received the YFV17D yellow fever vaccine. The chain employs TRBV6-5 and TRBJ1-4, with no confident D gene call. The encoded CDR3 is CASSYSGPENEKLFF. The DNA is as follows: TGTGCCAGCAGTTACTCCGGGCCCGAAAATGAAAAACTGTTTTTT.